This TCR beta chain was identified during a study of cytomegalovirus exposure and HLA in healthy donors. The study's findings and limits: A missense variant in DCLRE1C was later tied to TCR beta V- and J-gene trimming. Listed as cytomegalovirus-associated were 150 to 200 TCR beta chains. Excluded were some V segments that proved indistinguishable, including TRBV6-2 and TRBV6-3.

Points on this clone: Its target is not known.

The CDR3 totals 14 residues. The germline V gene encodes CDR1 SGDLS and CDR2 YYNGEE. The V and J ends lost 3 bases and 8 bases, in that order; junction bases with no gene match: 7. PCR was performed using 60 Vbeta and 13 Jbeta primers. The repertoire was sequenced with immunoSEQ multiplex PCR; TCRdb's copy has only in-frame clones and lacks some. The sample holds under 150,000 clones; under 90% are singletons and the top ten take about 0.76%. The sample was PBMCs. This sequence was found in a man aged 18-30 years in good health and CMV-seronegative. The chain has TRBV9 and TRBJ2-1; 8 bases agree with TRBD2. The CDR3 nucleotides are TGTGCCAGCAGCGAGGCGGGTAGCGGGGATGAGCAGTTCTTC. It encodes CASSEAGSGDEQFF.